A selection of T cell receptor beta chains follows, all from one sample in a study of T cell changes during pregnancy in multiple sclerosis. Clones were sequenced by immunoSEQ multiplex PCR, and TCRdb holds only the in-frame ones, with some missing. The sample includes approximately 60,000 clones, about 93% seen only once; the top ten take roughly 0.35%. The sample here was CD4+ T cells from peripheral blood mononuclear cells, taken before pregnancy. The origin of the receptors is a female donor with multiple sclerosis, enrolled in a pregnancy study. Both conserved end residues are part of each CDR3. D genes are given only for firm matches. Clone size is not always given. Where it is, it says once, few, many or a class for expanded clones.

clone size | J gene | D gene | V gene | CDR3 DNA | CDR3 protein
- | TRBJ1-5 | TRBD1 | TRBV19 | TGTGCCAGTAAGGGACAGGGGAATCAGCCCCAGCATTTT | CASKGQGNQPQHF
once | TRBJ2-2 | TRBD1 | TRBV27 | TGTGCCAGCAGTTTCCCGAGGGGGCATGGGAAGCCCGGGGAGCTGTTTTTT | CASSFPRGHGKPGELFF
- | TRBJ1-4 | - | TRBV19 | TGTGCCAGTAGTATACAAGGAGGGAAACTGTTTTTT | CASSIQGGKLFF
- | TRBJ2-6 | TRBD1 | TRBV19 | TGTGCCAGTAGTCATCGACAGGGGCCAGGATCTGGGGCCAACGTCCTGACTTTC | CASSHRQGPGSGANVLTF
- | TRBJ1-5 | TRBD1 | TRBV7-2 | TGTGCCAGCAGCCGAGGACAGGGCCCAAATCAGCCCCAGCATTTT | CASSRGQGPNQPQHF
- | TRBJ1-1 | TRBD1 | TRBV7-6 | TGTGCCAGCAGCCCACAGGGGGGGAACACTGAAGCTTTCTTT | CASSPQGGNTEAFF
once | TRBJ2-1 | - | TRBV5-1 | TGCGCCAGCAGCTTGGGTATAGATCCCTACAATGAGCAGTTCTTC | CASSLGIDPYNEQFF
- | TRBJ2-1 | - | TRBV19 | TGTGCCAGTAGCCACATCAGGAGGGGGTTACCGGGACAGAAGAGCTCCTACAATGAGCAGTTCTTC | CASSHIRRGLPGQKSSYNEQFF
- | TRBJ2-7 | - | TRBV6-5 | TGTGCCAGCAGTTACTCCCTCACCAGCTACGAGCAGTACTTC | CASSYSLTSYEQYF
once | TRBJ2-3 | - | TRBV28 | TGTGCCAGCAGTTTGATTAGCCGGAAAGTCACAGATACGCAGTATTTT | CASSLISRKVTDTQYF
- | TRBJ2-1 | TRBD2 | TRBV18 | TGTGCCAGCTCACCCCCGTCGGGGACTAGCGGAGCCTACAATGAGCAGTTCTTC | CASSPPSGTSGAYNEQFF
- | TRBJ2-3 | - | TRBV11-2 | TGTGCCAGCCGAGAGAAGCGGCTTAGCACAGATACGCAGTATTTT | CASREKRLSTDTQYF
- | TRBJ1-3 | - | TRBV14 | TGTGCCAGCAGCCAAGAGGCGGGACTGAAAGGAAACACCATATATTTT | CASSQEAGLKGNTIYF
- | TRBJ2-3 | TRBD2 | TRBV27 | TGTGCCAGCAGTTCCTTAGCGGGATTCGGCACAGATACGCAGTATTTT | CASSSLAGFGTDTQYF
- | TRBJ2-7 | TRBD2 | TRBV7-3 | TGTGCCAGCAGCATTTTAGCGGGAGTATCCGAGCAGTACTTC | CASSILAGVSEQYF
- | TRBJ2-5 | TRBD1 | TRBV6-6 | TGTGCCAGCAGTTTTCCCGGGACAGCAAAAGAGACCCAGTACTTC | CASSFPGTAKETQYF
once | TRBJ2-2 | TRBD1 | TRBV6-1 | TGTGCCAGCAGCGTGGACAGGGCTGTCACCGGGGAGCTGTTTTTT | CASSVDRAVTGELFF
- | TRBJ2-1 | - | TRBV15 | TGTGCCACCAGCAGAGAAAGCCGCAATGAGCAGTTCTTC | CATSRESRNEQFF
- | TRBJ2-1 | TRBD2 | TRBV11-2 | TGTGCCAGCAGCTTAGGGGGAAGTCGGGGGGGAGAGCAGTTCTTC | CASSLGGSRGGEQFF
- | TRBJ2-5 | TRBD2 | TRBV19 | TGTGCCAGTAGTAGCCCACTAGCGAACCAAGAGACCCAGTACTTC | CASSSPLANQETQYF
- | TRBJ2-1 | - | TRBV7-3 | TGTGCCAGCAGGGTGACGGGCGGGACCTACAATGAGCAGTTCTTC | CASRVTGGTYNEQFF
- | TRBJ2-7 | TRBD1 | TRBV6-5 | TGTGCCAGCAGCCTCGCCGGGACAGGTGTATACGAGCAGTACTTC | CASSLAGTGVYEQYF
- | TRBJ1-5 | TRBD1 | TRBV5-1 | TGCGCCAGCAGCCATACAGGGGATAGCAATCAGCCCCAGCATTTT | CASSHTGDSNQPQHF
- | TRBJ2-4 | - | TRBV27 | TGTGCCAGCAGCCCCAGGGGGGTCGTTGGGGAACGGATTCAGTACTTC | CASSPRGVVGERIQYF
- | TRBJ2-7 | - | TRBV29-1 | TGCAGCGTTGGACAGGCCTCCTACGAGCAGTACTTC | CSVGQASYEQYF